This T cell receptor beta chain was captured in a study of blood T cell repertoires in COVID-19. V lost 7 bases and J lost 5; bases outside the gene matches: 6. This CDR3 region has 14 residues. Germline V gene lookup returns CDR1 MNHEY and CDR2 SVGAGI. The data were produced by immunoSEQ multiplex PCR, yet TCRdb's version contains in-frame clones alone and is incomplete. The profile shows 300,000 to 400,000 clones, more than 80% of them singletons. V gene TRBV6-5 combines with J gene TRBJ2-2, with TRBD2 matching over 8 bases. The TCR sequence derives from a man between 18 and 29 years old who had recovered from COVID-19. Sequencing was done on a sample of PBMCs or T cells enriched from blood (not recorded which). This CDR3 is CASTGTGGTGELFF. Here the CDR3 DNA reads TGTGCCAGCACCGGGACGGGGGGGACCGGGGAGCTGTTTTTT.